A single T cell receptor beta chain is shown here with its context. Its matching antigen is unknown. This record comes from a study of blood T cells in healthy people across ages. Study background: Using template switching, researchers captured about one barcoded beta molecule for each two T cells. Whole-study results and caveats: Higher naive T cell percentage went strongly together with higher TCR beta diversity. Unsorted PBMC input precluded a conclusive naive versus antigen-experienced comparison.

The CDR3 extends over 16 amino acids. After removal of 5 bases from V and 5 bases from J, the junction contained 10 bases not matched to a gene. Germline values: CDR1 SGHTA, CDR2 FQGNSA. A second roughly 6 to 11 cycle PCR used barcoded and J-beta primers. TCRdb called the 5' RACE reads again in MiXCR, with one record for every CDR3 protein. The data hold fewer than 1,200,000 distinct CDR3 sequences, with approximately 25% observed a single time. This same sample was also part of a study on T cells of mothers and their children. As reported in that work: A few healthy Caucasian mothers and their six children were the donors.

The chain links TRBV7-2 to TRBJ2-1; 9 nucleotides line up with TRBD2. Source material: blood. This receptor was obtained from a girl aged 2-10 years in good health. The CDR3 nucleotides are TGTGCCAGCAGCGTTATACTAGCGGGCGACGACAATGAGCAGTTCTTC. Protein sequence: CASSVILAGDDNEQFF.